The 3 T cell receptor beta chains reported below all come from one sample, sequenced in a study of T cells in Graves' hyperthyroidism and ophthalmopathy. RNA transcripts were the template for amplifying TCR beta CDR3 regions. Using the HTBI primer set, a first-round RT-PCR was run on the TCR CDR3. A single record per CDR3 protein comes from TCRdb applying MiXCR to the multiplex PCR reads. The data contain under 550,000 distinct CDR3 sequences, around 20% of them singletons. Sequenced sample: blood. These receptors all come from a man aged 35-49 years with Graves' ophthalmopathy.

This clonotype was picked up a small number of times. The V and J genes are TRBV6-2 or TRBV6-3 and TRBJ2-1; D possibly matches TRBD1 or TRBD2 (5 bases each). Germline CDR1 reads MNHEY; CDR2 reads SVGEGT. Trimming stripped 5 bases from V and 8 bases from J, with 16 bases between. The CDR3 loop spans 14 amino acids. The CDR3 reads CASSDLSGPDEQFF. Here the CDR3 DNA reads TGTGCCAGCAGTGACCTCTCGGGGCCCGATGAGCAGTTCTTC.

This clonotype was detected a few times. The chain recombines TRBV6-1 with TRBJ2-5; 8 bases match TRBD1. The V gene end was trimmed by 4 bases and the J gene end by 4 bases; junction bases not matched to a gene: 8. The CDR3 is 15 amino acids. The germline V gene has CDR1 MNHNS and CDR2 SASEGT. CDR3 nucleotides: TGTGCCAGCAGTGGCTCACAGGGGGATGGAGAGACCCAGTACTTC. Translating gives CASSGSQGDGETQYF.

The V gene is TRBV20-1, the J gene TRBJ2-1; D remains ambiguous. Germline V gene lookup returns CDR1 DFQATT and CDR2 SNEGSKA (reference sequence). V lost 3 bases and J 8 bases, leaving 11 bases between the germline ends. The CDR3 totals 12 residues. The CDR3 loop reads CSASGLEYEQFF. For the CDR3, the DNA is TGCAGTGCTAGTGGGTTAGAATATGAGCAGTTCTTC.